These 9 T cell receptor beta chains came from one sample sequenced in a study of T cell changes during pregnancy in multiple sclerosis. Only in-frame clones appear in the TCRdb table, and some are missing; sequencing was by immunoSEQ multiplex PCR. The sample lists about 70,000 clones; less than 95% were seen once. Material: peripheral blood, obtained in the third trimester of pregnancy. These receptor sequences come from a female donor with multiple sclerosis, enrolled in a pregnancy study.

The chain carries TRBV7-2 and TRBJ2-5; possible D gene TRBD1, 5 bases. The V gene's germline CDR1 is SGHTA and CDR2 FQGNSA. V was cut by 1 base and J by 5 bases, with 14 bases left in between. This CDR3 has 15 amino acids. The CDR3 region has the DNA TGTGCCAGCAGCTTAGACGACAGACCATGGGAGACCCAGTACTTC. Its protein is CASSLDDRPWETQYF.

This clone has only one observation. This chain links TRBV7-3 with TRBJ2-3; 9 bases fit TRBD2. Trimming at V came to 1 base and at J to 2 bases, leaving 19 bases not matched to a gene. Germline V lookup: CDR1 SGHTA, CDR2 FQGTGA. The CDR3 length is 21 residues. The DNA for the CDR3 is TGTGCCAGCAGCTTAATCCCCTCTATTGGCGGGGGGGCCGGATCCACAGATACGCAGTATTTT. This translates into CASSLIPSIGGGAGSTDTQYF. Looking up the rest from reference TRBV7-3 and TRBJ2-3 gives the full variable domain: GAGVSQTPSNKVTEKGKYVELRCDPISGHTALYWYRQSLGQGPEFLIYFQGTGAADDSGLPNDRFFAVRPEGSVSTLKIQRTERGDSAVYLCASSLIPSIGGGAGSTDTQYFGPGTRLTVL.

This rearrangement joins TRBV6-6 to TRBJ1-5, with TRBD1 matching 9 bases. The CDR3 is 13 amino acids. The V segment lost 6 bases and the J segment 5 bases; nucleotides outside the gene matches: 2. Germline V gene data show CDR1 as MNHNY and CDR2 as SVGAGI (reference sequence). CDR3 amino acids: CASRDRGYQPQHF. In nucleotides, the CDR3 is TGTGCCAGCAGGGACAGGGGTTATCAGCCCCAGCATTTT.

The CDR3 loop is CASSEWGMNTEAFF. DNA of the CDR3: TGTGCCAGTAGTGAGTGGGGCATGAACACTGAAGCTTTCTTT. V is TRBV19 and J is TRBJ1-1; D might be TRBD1 (5 bases). The CDR3 totals 14 residues. The germline gives CDR1 LNHDA, CDR2 SQIVND (reference sequence). Trimming took 5 bases from V and 0 from J, leaving 10 bases between them.

V usage is TRBV21-1 and J usage is TRBJ1-1; the listed D gene, TRBD1, was not tested against the DNA. TRBV21-1 corresponds to a pseudogene. The CDR3 is 11 amino acids. The DNA of the CDR3 is TGTGCCAGCGGCCTCAACACTGAAGCTTTCTTT. This gives the protein CASGLNTEAFF.

The chain is built from TRBV7-6 and TRBJ1-1; D call uncertain. Germline V lookup: CDR1 SGHVS, CDR2 FNYEAQ. The CDR3 contains 11 residues. The germline V and J ends were trimmed by 1 base and 8 bases, with 5 bases remaining between them. The CDR3 reads CASSLEQEAFF. In DNA, the CDR3 is TGTGCCAGCAGCTTAGAACAAGAAGCTTTCTTT. Based on the CDR3 plus reference TRBV7-6 and TRBJ1-1, the full variable domain is GAGVSQSPRYKVTKRGQDVALRCDPISGHVSLYWYRQALGQGPEFLTYFNYEAQQDKSGLPNDRFSAERPEGSISTLTIQRTEQRDSAMYRCASSLEQEAFFGQGTRLTVV.

The chain combines TRBV11-2 with TRBJ2-7, with 8 bases that match TRBD1. Looked up from germline, CDR1 is SGHAT and CDR2 is FQNNGV. Unmatched junction bases numbered 10, after V lost 9 bases and J lost 3 bases. This CDR3 is 14 amino acids long. The CDR3 here is CASGPGTGNYEQYF. The CDR3, as DNA: TGTGCCAGTGGACCCGGGACAGGAAACTACGAGCAGTACTTC. Complete variable domain (other parts from reference TRBV11-2 and TRBJ2-7): EAGVAQSPRYKIIEKRQSVAFWCNPISGHATLYWYQQILGQGPKLLIQFQNNGVVDDSQLPKDRFSAERLKGVDSTLKIQPAKLEDSAVYLCASGPGTGNYEQYFGPGTRLTVT.

The V and J genes are TRBV7-2 and TRBJ1-2; TRBD1 agrees at 7 bases. The CDR3 totals 13 residues. CDR1 is SGHTA, CDR2 FQGNSA, per germline. J gave up 8 bases and V 2 bases, and 5 bases lay outside the gene matches. Here the CDR3 DNA reads TGTGCCAGCAGCTTAAGACAGGGTGGAGGCTACACCTTC. It yields the protein CASSLRQGGGYTF. The full variable domain, its missing parts supplied by reference TRBV7-2 and TRBJ1-2, is GAGVSQSPSNKVTEKGKDVELRCDPISGHTALYWYRQSLGQGLEFLIYFQGNSAPDKSGLPSDRFSAERTGGSVSTLTIQRTQQEDSAVYLCASSLRQGGGYTFGSGTRLTVV.

The rearrangement uses TRBV7-3 and TRBJ2-5, with 9 bases identical to TRBD2. V dropped 3 bases and J dropped 1; count of bases not matched to a gene: 3. This CDR3 spans 15 amino acids. Germline V gene sequence: CDR1 SGHTA, CDR2 FQGTGA. Here the CDR3 reads CASSLASGVQETQYF. The CDR3 DNA sequence: TGTGCCAGCAGCTTGGCTAGCGGGGTCCAAGAGACCCAGTACTTC.